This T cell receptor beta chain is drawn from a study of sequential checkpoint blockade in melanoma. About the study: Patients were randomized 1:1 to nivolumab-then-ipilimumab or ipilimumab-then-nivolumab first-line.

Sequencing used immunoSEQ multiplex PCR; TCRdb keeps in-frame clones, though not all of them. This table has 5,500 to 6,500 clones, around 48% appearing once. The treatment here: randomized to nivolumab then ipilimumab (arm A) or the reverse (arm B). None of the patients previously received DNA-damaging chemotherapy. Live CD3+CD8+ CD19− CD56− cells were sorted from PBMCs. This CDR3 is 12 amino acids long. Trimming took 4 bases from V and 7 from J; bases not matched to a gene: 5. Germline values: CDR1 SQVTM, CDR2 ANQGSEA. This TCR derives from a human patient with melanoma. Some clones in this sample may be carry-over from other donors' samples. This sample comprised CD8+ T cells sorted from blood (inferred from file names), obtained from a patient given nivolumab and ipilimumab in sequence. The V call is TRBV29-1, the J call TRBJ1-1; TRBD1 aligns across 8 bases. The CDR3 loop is CSVGGGQGEAFF. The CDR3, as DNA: TGCAGCGTTGGGGGCGGACAGGGTGAAGCTTTCTTT.